The clone carrying this T cell receptor (beta chain) was seen ten or more times. Its target is unknown. This sample was taken from a study of T cells after yellow fever vaccination. Whole-study results and caveats: Abundant bulk-population clonotypes could contaminate the FACS-sorted repertoires. It was a small share of clonotypes that appeared in both CD4 and CD8 compartments.

V was cut by 5 bases and J by 7 bases, with 15 bases left in between. The CDR3 contains 14 residues. CDR1 and CDR2 (germline): SGHTA, FQGTGA. TCR cDNA was made by 5'RACE template switching, adding a universal primer site and UMIs. A single record per CDR3 protein comes from TCRdb applying MiXCR to the 5' RACE reads. The data contain about 140,000 distinct CDR3 sequences, around 7.7% of them singletons. This specimen was CD4+ T cells sorted from PBMCs, taken 5 days after the yellow fever booster vaccination. V and J are TRBV7-3 and TRBJ2-1; the D gene is possibly TRBD2 (6 bases). This TCR was sampled from a man aged 30 to 39 who received the YFV17D yellow fever vaccine. The CDR3 sequence: CASSLRDSGNEQFF. In DNA form, the CDR3 reads TGTGCCAGCAGCCTCCGGGACTCTGGGAATGAGCAGTTCTTC.